Below are 26 T cell receptor beta chains sequenced from a single sample in a study of beta chain features in type 1 diabetes. Sequencing targeted expressed TCRB transcripts, as all isolated RNA had been reverse transcribed. Using immunoSEQ multiplex PCR, the repertoire was profiled, and TCRdb retains in-frame clones only, with some absent. The sample yields roughly 140,000 clones, around 10% seen once. Sequencing was performed on central memory CD4+ T cells from blood. All receptors derive from a man aged 18-30 years in good health.

A few counts support this clone. The chain combines TRBV30 with TRBJ1-1; the match to TRBD1 covers 8 bases. The junction had 2 bases not matched to a gene; V was cut back by 5 bases and J by 0 bases. Germline V gene data show CDR1 as GTSNPN and CDR2 as SVGIG (reference sequence). The CDR3 runs to 13 residues. CDR3 residues: CAWDRGMNTEAFF. The CDR3 coding sequence is TGTGCCTGGGACAGGGGCATGAACACTGAAGCTTTCTTT.

The V call is TRBV7-3, the J call TRBJ2-3; the D is unclear. V lost 0 bases and J 1 base, leaving 8 bases between the germline ends. CDR1 is SGHTA, CDR2 FQGTGA, per germline. This CDR3 contains 15 residues. The CDR3 protein is CASSLTVLRTDTQYF. CDR3 coding DNA: TGTGCCAGCAGCTTAACGGTACTCCGCACAGATACGCAGTATTTT.

This clone showed up just a few times. This chain connects TRBV19 to TRBJ2-4; D unresolved. Germline V gene sequence: CDR1 LNHDA, CDR2 SQIVND (reference sequence). Trimming removed 1 base at V and 0 bases at J, with 7 bases between. The CDR3 runs 15 residues. The CDR3 protein is CASSIGREAKNIQYF. CDR3 DNA sequence: TGTGCCAGTAGTATAGGAAGGGAAGCCAAAAACATTCAGTACTTC.

This clone was observed many times. The CDR3 spells CASSNRQGSNTEAFF. CDR3 DNA sequence: TGTGCCAGCAGCAATAGACAGGGTTCGAACACTGAAGCTTTCTTT. V gene TRBV7-9 combines with J gene TRBJ1-1; 7 bases map to TRBD1. CDR1 and CDR2 from the germline V gene are SEHNR and FQNEAQ (reference sequence). The CDR3 covers 15 residues. Trimming removed 5 bases from V and 1 base from J; junction bases left unmatched: 7. Full variable domain (missing parts from reference TRBV7-9 and TRBJ1-1): DTGVSQNPRHKITKRGQNVTFRCDPISEHNRLYWYRQTLGQGPEFLTYFQNEAQLEKSRLLSDRFSAERPKGSFSTLEIQRTEQGDSAMYLCASSNRQGSNTEAFFGQGTRLTVV.

The table lists this clone with a few counts. The chain employs TRBV4-3 and TRBJ2-7; TRBD2 aligns across 8 bases. Per the germline V gene, CDR1 is LGHNA and CDR2 is YSLEER. Germline trimming cut 1 base from V and 1 base from J; bases unmatched to any gene: 6. The CDR3 is made up of 16 amino acids. The CDR3 DNA sequence: TGCGCCAGCAGCCAAGTGGCTAGCGGGCCGTCCTACGAGCAGTACTTC. As protein: CASSQVASGPSYEQYF.

J is TRBJ1-1 and V is TRBV29-1, with D tentatively TRBD1 (5 bases). Deletions cut 6 bases from V and 1 base from J, with 9 bases between. Germline assignment: CDR1 SQVTM and CDR2 ANQGSEA. The CDR3 extends over 12 amino acids. The CDR3 DNA reads as TGCAGCGTCCACACAGGGAACACTGAAGCTTTCTTT. Translated, it gives CSVHTGNTEAFF.

J is TRBJ2-7 and V is TRBV5-4, with 7 bases matching TRBD2. Looked up from germline, CDR1 is SGHNT and CDR2 is YYREEE (reference sequence). Trimming took 4 bases from V and 0 from J; bases not matched to a gene: 7. The CDR3 contains 15 residues. The CDR3 bases are TGTGCCAGCAGCGACATAGCGGGCCTCTCCTACGAGCAGTACTTC. Translation gives CASSDIAGLSYEQYF.

V is TRBV7-2 and J is TRBJ2-2; D is perhaps TRBD2 (6 bases). V dropped 0 bases and J dropped 6 bases, with 14 bases sitting between them. The CDR3 loop spans 16 amino acids. CDR1 is SGHTA, CDR2 FQGNSA, per germline. The CDR3 nucleotides are TGTGCCAGCAGCTTAGCTAGACTAGGCAATGCCGGGGAGCTGTTTTTT. This sequence encodes CASSLARLGNAGELFF.

The V gene is TRBV5-1, the J gene TRBJ1-1; D is uncertain. The CDR3 loop spans 14 amino acids. Germline CDR1 and CDR2: SGHRS and YFSETQ. V was trimmed by 0 bases and J by 0 bases, leaving 6 bases between them. The CDR3, as DNA: TGCGCCAGCAGCTTGGGCCTGATGAACACTGAAGCTTTCTTT. This sequence encodes CASSLGLMNTEAFF.

This clone was recorded a few times. The chain links TRBV7-3 to TRBJ1-5; D is unresolved. CDR1 is SGHTA and CDR2 is FQGTGA in the germline V gene. V was shortened by 5 bases and J by 9 bases, with 11 bases between the two germline ends. CDR3 length equals 12 residues. Written as DNA, the CDR3 is TGTGCCAGCAGCCTACCAGATGGGCCCCAGCATTTT. Amino acids: CASSLPDGPQHF.

The CDR3 here is CSVASGPSNQPQHF. As DNA, the CDR3 is TGCAGCGTTGCGTCAGGGCCTAGCAATCAGCCCCAGCATTTT. This chain uses TRBV29-1 with TRBJ1-5; D is perhaps TRBD1 (5 bases). Germline lookup yields CDR1 SQVTM and CDR2 ANQGSEA. V was pared by 4 bases and J by 0 bases, with 10 bases between. This CDR3 is built from 14 residues. The whole variable domain, remainder taken from reference TRBV29-1 and TRBJ1-5, is SAVISQKPSRDICQRGTSLTIQCQVDSQVTMMFWYRQQPGQSLTLIATANQGSEATYESGFVIDKFPISRPNLTFSTLTVSNMSPEDSSIYLCSVASGPSNQPQHFGDGTRLSIL.

The chain combines TRBV5-1 with TRBJ1-1; possibly TRBD1 for D (5 bases). Trimming stripped 0 bases from V and 4 bases from J, with 13 bases between. The CDR3 is 15 amino acids. The V gene's germline CDR1 is SGHRS and CDR2 YFSETQ. The CDR3 protein is CASSLAAGRSTEAFF. The CDR3 nucleotides are TGCGCCAGCAGCTTGGCCGCAGGGAGGTCCACTGAAGCTTTCTTT.

This clone has a count of ten or more. The chain uses TRBV10-3 and TRBJ2-1, with 11 nucleotides matching TRBD1. The trim removed 6 bases at V and 10 bases at J, leaving 8 bases unmatched. The CDR3 runs 14 residues. Germline CDR1 is ENHRY and CDR2 is SYGVKD. CDR3 sequence reads: CAIRAGQGVREQFF. In DNA form, the CDR3 reads TGTGCCATCAGGGCGGGACAGGGGGTAAGGGAGCAGTTCTTC.

This rearrangement joins TRBV7-2 to TRBJ2-3, with a tentative D call TRBD2 (6 bases). CDR3 size: 13 residues. In germline, CDR1 is SGHTA, CDR2 FQGNSA. Between the trimmed V and J ends, which lost 5 bases and 2 bases, there was a span of 8 bases. CDR3 nucleotide sequence: TGTGCCAGCAGCCGGGACTTCACAGATACGCAGTATTTT. This sequence encodes CASSRDFTDTQYF.

This clone has more than one count but fewer than ten. The genes are TRBV19 and TRBJ2-7, with 7 bases matching TRBD2. The CDR3 loop spans 13 amino acids. The germline V gene encodes CDR1 LNHDA and CDR2 SQIVND (reference sequence). The V and J ends lost 7 bases and 4 bases, in that order; junction bases with no gene match: 7. DNA of the CDR3: TGTGCCAGTACTAGTGGCGGGGGATACGAGCAGTACTTC. This gives the protein CASTSGGGYEQYF. Full variable domain (remainder filled in from reference TRBV19 and TRBJ2-7): DGGITQSPKYLFRKEGQNVTLSCEQNLNHDAMYWYRQDPGQGLRLIYYSQIVNDFQKGDIAEGYSVSREKKESFPLTVTSAQKNPTAFYLCASTSGGGYEQYFGPGTRLTVT.

This clone occurred a few times. The rearrangement joins TRBV28 to TRBJ1-2, with TRBD1 matching 11 bases. The V segment lost 2 bases and the J segment 7 bases; nucleotides outside the gene matches: 0. CDR3 length: 13 amino acids. CDR1 is MDHEN, CDR2 SYDVKM, per germline. CDR3 in DNA: TGTGCCAGCAGTTTAGGGACAGGGGGTGGCTACACCTTC. Protein: CASSLGTGGGYTF.

This clone was seen more than once but under ten times. V gene TRBV19 combines with J gene TRBJ1-5, with D unresolved. With 4 bases removed from V and 5 bases from J, the gap between germline ends came to 15 bases. There are 15 residues in the CDR3. The germline gives CDR1 LNHDA, CDR2 SQIVND (reference sequence). DNA of the CDR3: TGTGCCAGTAGTACCGCCCCAGGAGGCTATCAGCCCCAGCATTTT. It translates to CASSTAPGGYQPQHF.

This clone turned up a few times. The J gene is TRBJ1-2, the V gene TRBV28, with D maybe TRBD1 (6 bases). V lost 6 bases and J 4 bases, leaving 18 bases between the germline ends. This CDR3 has 15 residues. Germline V gene data show CDR1 as MDHEN and CDR2 as SYDVKM. DNA of the CDR3: TGTGCCAGCAGCCCACCCACGGGGGCTGGCTATGGCTACACCTTC. Its translation is CASSPPTGAGYGYTF.

The chain uses TRBV28 and TRBJ1-1; 7 nucleotides agree with TRBD1. Trimming cost V 7 bases and J 9 bases; bases outside gene matches: 11. Germline-derived CDR1 and CDR2 are MDHEN and SYDVKM. The CDR3 sequence is 13 residues long. The CDR3 region is CASTLGTEAQAFF. CDR3 bases: TGTGCCAGCACCCTTGGGACAGAGGCCCAAGCTTTCTTT.

This clone was found a few times. The chain uses TRBV7-9 and TRBJ2-1; D might be TRBD1 (5 bases). Germline values: CDR1 SEHNR, CDR2 FQNEAQ (reference sequence). There are 11 residues in the CDR3. Trimming removed 5 bases from V and 10 bases from J, with 9 bases in between. The CDR3 is CASSLDREQFF. CDR3 in DNA: TGTGCCAGCAGCCTAGACAGAGAGCAGTTCTTC.

The genes are TRBV13 and TRBJ1-3, with D possibly TRBD1 on 5 matching bases. V lost 5 bases and J lost 4, with 9 bases in between. CDR1 is PRHDT and CDR2 is FYEKMQ in the germline V gene (reference sequence). This CDR3 comprises 13 residues. The CDR3 sequence is CASSPRQGNTIYF. The CDR3 bases are TGTGCCAGCAGCCCTCGACAGGGAAACACCATATATTTT.

This clone was seen more than once but under ten times. The gene calls are TRBV28 and TRBJ2-5; D is ambiguous. Germline CDR1 and CDR2: MDHEN and SYDVKM. The V end was cut by 4 bases, the J end by 2 bases, with 11 bases between. CDR3 length: 14 residues. CDR3: CASSSPGRQETQYF. The CDR3 bases are TGTGCCAGCAGTTCTCCGGGCCGACAAGAGACCCAGTACTTC.

This clone was seen a few times. The J gene is TRBJ1-2, the V gene TRBV28; no firm D call. This CDR3 spans 12 amino acids. From germline, CDR1 is MDHEN and CDR2 SYDVKM. V was clipped by 3 bases and J by 7 bases, with 9 bases between them. This chain's CDR3 is CASSFKGAGYTF. In nucleotides, the CDR3 is TGTGCCAGCAGTTTCAAGGGCGCTGGCTACACCTTC.

The chain has TRBV11-2 and TRBJ2-5, with TRBD2 matching 10 bases. Trimming at V came to 5 bases and at J to 4 bases, leaving 13 bases not matched to a gene. Germline assignment: CDR1 SGHAT and CDR2 FQNNGV. The CDR3 runs to 17 residues. In DNA form, the CDR3 reads TGTGCCAGCAGCCAAGGCCGGGCTAGCGGGAGTGGAGAGACCCAGTACTTC. Translated: CASSQGRASGSGETQYF. Supplemented by reference TRBV11-2 and TRBJ2-5, the full variable domain reads EAGVAQSPRYKIIEKRQSVAFWCNPISGHATLYWYQQILGQGPKLLIQFQNNGVVDDSQLPKDRFSAERLKGVDSTLKIQPAKLEDSAVYLCASSQGRASGSGETQYFGPGTRLLVL.

CDR3 residues: CASSLTQAKNIQYF. The CDR3 coding sequence is TGCGCCAGCAGCTTGACACAGGCCAAAAACATTCAGTACTTC. The chain couples TRBV5-1 to TRBJ2-4; D gene unclear. Germline V gene sequence: CDR1 SGHRS, CDR2 YFSETQ. The CDR3 is 14 amino acids. V was pared by 1 base and J by 1 base, with 6 bases between.

The genes are TRBV28 and TRBJ2-7; 8 bases agree with TRBD1. The J segment lost 5 bases and the V segment lost 4 bases, leaving 1 base of the junction unmatched. The CDR3 sequence is 12 residues long. CDR1 and CDR2 (germline): MDHEN, SYDVKM. CDR3 residues: CASSSTGDEQYF. CDR3 in DNA: TGTGCCAGCAGTTCGACAGGGGACGAGCAGTACTTC.